The 15 T cell receptor beta chains presented below share a single source sample, sequenced in a study of blood T cell repertoires in COVID-19. The data were produced by immunoSEQ multiplex PCR, yet TCRdb's version contains in-frame clones alone and is incomplete. The top ten clones hold less than 2% of a sample with 90,000 to 130,000 clones, 55% to 75% of them seen once. Source material: peripheral blood. Source of these receptors: a woman aged 40 to 55 with acute or convalescent COVID-19.

V is TRBV6-5 and J is TRBJ2-7; D may be TRBD1 (7 bases). Germline CDR1 reads MNHEY; CDR2 reads SVGAGI. Trimming removed 4 bases from V and 6 bases from J, with 22 bases in between. This CDR3 region has 16 residues. DNA for the CDR3: TGTGCCAGCAGTTTACAGGCGGGGCAGGGGGTATCCGAGCAGTACTTC. Residues: CASSLQAGQGVSEQYF.

The chain joins TRBV28 to TRBJ1-3; D not certain. Per the germline V gene, CDR1 is MDHEN and CDR2 is SYDVKM. This CDR3 has 12 amino acids. V lost 4 bases to trimming and J lost 8 bases, with 9 bases between them. This CDR3 is CASSYREDTIYF. The CDR3 nucleotides read TGTGCCAGCAGTTATCGGGAGGACACCATATATTTT.

This clone turned up a few times. The chain couples TRBV6-5 to TRBJ1-1, with TRBD1 identical over 8 bases. Germline CDR1 reads MNHEY; CDR2 reads SVGAGI. The CDR3 has 14 residues. The junction had 5 bases not matched to a gene; V was cut back by 3 bases and J by 5 bases. Written as DNA, the CDR3 is TGTGCCAGCAGTTATGACAGGGGTTTGACTGAAGCTTTCTTT. Residues: CASSYDRGLTEAFF.

The rearrangement uses TRBV28 and TRBJ1-1; no clear D gene. Germline CDR1 is MDHEN and CDR2 is SYDVKM. This CDR3 contains 13 residues. The V end lost 3 bases, the J end lost 5 bases, and 10 bases lay between the germline ends. The CDR3 DNA reads TGTGCCAGCAGTTTTAAGAGGGTAACTGAAGCTTTCTTT. Amino acids: CASSFKRVTEAFF.

Here the CDR3 DNA reads TGTGCCAGCAGCGGGGGACAGGGGACCTATGGCTACACCTTC. Protein sequence: CASSGGQGTYGYTF. V and J are TRBV5-5 and TRBJ1-2; 10 nucleotides agree with TRBD1. The CDR3 runs 14 residues. Germline assignment: CDR1 SGHKS and CDR2 YYEKEE (reference sequence). V lost 4 bases and J lost 4; bases outside the gene matches: 4.

This clone has just one count. At one end, the junction sequence differs from germline, possibly due to a read error. This chain uses TRBV28 with TRBJ2-3; 11 bases fit TRBD1. CDR3 length equals 13 residues. In germline, CDR1 is MDHEN, CDR2 SYDVKM. The CDR3 reads CAGRTGGANTQYF. CDR3 sequence (DNA): TGTGCCGGCAGGACAGGGGGCGCAAATACGCAGTATTTT.

This clone was detected only a few times. The chain joins TRBV27 to TRBJ2-3; 10 bases match TRBD1. The CDR3 has 16 amino acids. Germline lookup yields CDR1 MNHEY and CDR2 SMNVEV (reference sequence). The trim removed 4 bases at V and 2 bases at J, leaving 6 bases unmatched. The CDR3 region has the DNA TGTGCCAGCAGTTACTCCGGGACAGGGGACACAGATACGCAGTATTTT. Translated: CASSYSGTGDTDTQYF.

This clone has a handful of counts. The V and J genes are TRBV3-1 (or the pseudogene TRBV3-2) and TRBJ2-7, with 10 positions matching TRBD2. CDR3 length: 17 residues. With V trimmed by 2 bases and J by 7 bases, 14 bases remained unmatched. CDR1 and CDR2 from the germline V gene are LGHDT and YNNKEL (reference sequence). The CDR3, as DNA: TGTGCCAGCAGCCAAAAGCCTAGCGGGGGTCCGTCGGGGGAGCAGTACTTC. It yields the protein CASSQKPSGGPSGEQYF.

V and J are TRBV5-5 and TRBJ1-2; D may be TRBD1 (5 bases). Trimming removed 2 bases from V and 8 bases from J, with 7 bases in between. The CDR3 is made up of 11 amino acids. Germline CDR1 is SGHKS and CDR2 is YYEKEE (reference sequence). DNA of the CDR3: TGTGCCAGCAGCTTAAGGGGCGGCTACACCTTC. This sequence encodes CASSLRGGYTF.

The chain couples TRBV6-6 to TRBJ1-1, with a weak D call TRBD1 (6 bases). With 7 bases removed from V and 6 bases from J, the gap between germline ends came to 15 bases. Per germline, CDR1 MNHNY and CDR2 SVGAGI (reference sequence). The CDR3 has 13 amino acids. The CDR3: CASKPRQGSEAFF. CDR3 DNA: TGTGCCAGCAAGCCGCGGCAGGGGTCTGAAGCTTTCTTT.

The chain carries TRBV12-5 and TRBJ2-3; TRBD2 matches at 8 bases. V shed 3 bases, J shed 4 bases, and the junction held 3 bases outside the gene matches. CDR1 LGHNT and CDR2 FRNRAP come from the germline V gene. This CDR3 region has 14 residues. In nucleotides, the CDR3 is TGTGCTAGTGGTTTAGGACTAGCCCCAGATACGCAGTATTTT. Protein product: CASGLGLAPDTQYF.

This clone has just a few counts. V is TRBV30 and J is TRBJ1-5; the match to TRBD1 covers 8 bases. V dropped 5 bases and J dropped 2; count of bases not matched to a gene: 5. The germline gives CDR1 GTSNPN, CDR2 SVGIG (reference sequence). The CDR3 runs to 14 residues. The CDR3 reads CAWSRGLGNQPQHF. The DNA for the CDR3 is TGTGCCTGGTCCAGGGGGCTTGGCAATCAGCCCCAGCATTTT.

The V call is TRBV3-1 (or the pseudogene TRBV3-2), the J call TRBJ1-2; D is unresolved. Trimming cost V 1 base and J 6 bases, with 6 bases left between them. Germline lookup yields CDR1 LGHDT and CDR2 YNNKEL (reference sequence). The CDR3 has 12 amino acids. The CDR3, as DNA: TGTGCCAGCAGCCAAGTGTCTGATGGCTACACCTTC. Its translation is CASSQVSDGYTF.

This chain links TRBV7-9 with TRBJ1-1, with 11 positions matching TRBD1. The CDR3 loop spans 15 amino acids. CDR1 and CDR2 from the germline V gene are SEHNR and FQNEAQ (reference sequence). Trimming at V came to 1 base and at J to 7 bases, leaving 5 bases not matched to a gene. The CDR3: CASSLDGTGGNEAFF. The CDR3 DNA sequence: TGTGCCAGCAGCTTAGATGGGACAGGGGGGAATGAAGCTTTCTTT.

CDR3 sequence (DNA): TGTGCCAGCAGCACCCGCCTTGGGCGGGGGGGCGGCGAGCAGTACTTC. Translating gives CASSTRLGRGGGEQYF. V gene TRBV28 combines with J gene TRBJ2-7, with TRBD2 matching 9 bases. Trimming took 6 bases from V and 6 from J; bases not matched to a gene: 15. The CDR3 is 16 amino acids. Germline V gives CDR1 MDHEN, CDR2 SYDVKM. The complete variable domain, with remaining parts taken from reference TRBV28 and TRBJ2-7, reads DVKVTQSSRYLVKRTGEKVFLECVQDMDHENMFWYRQDPGLGLRLIYFSYDVKMKEKGDIPEGYSVSREKKERFSLILESASTNQTSMYLCASSTRLGRGGGEQYFGPGTRLTVT.